This is a list of T cell receptor beta chains from one sample in a study of cytomegalovirus exposure and HLA in healthy donors. Libraries were prepared by immunoSEQ multiplex PCR; TCRdb keeps only in-frame clonotypes and omits some of them. The sample totals some 80,000 clones. Material: PBMCs. The origin of the receptors is a man in his fifties or sixties in good health and CMV-seropositive. Both conserved end residues are part of each CDR3. The D gene is left open where the match is weak.

v_gene: TRBV4-1; d_gene: NA; j_gene: TRBJ2-6; CDR3nt: TGCGCCAGCAGCCAAGATAGCCAGGGAGGTGGGGCCAACGTCCTGACTTTC; CDR3aa: CASSQDSQGGGANVLTF
v_gene: TRBV7-2; d_gene: NA; j_gene: TRBJ1-2; CDR3nt: TGTGCCAGCAGCTTAGCGAGGACAGCTATCTATGGCTACACCTTC; CDR3aa: CASSLARTAIYGYTF
v_gene: TRBV9; d_gene: TRBD1; j_gene: TRBJ1-2; CDR3nt: TGTGCCAGCAGCTCCCGGGACAGCACGGTGGGGGGCTACACCTTC; CDR3aa: CASSSRDSTVGGYTF
v_gene: TRBV7-9; d_gene: TRBD2; j_gene: TRBJ2-5; CDR3nt: TGTGCCAGCAGCCATGGGACTAGCGGGGAGTATCAAGAGACCCAGTACTTC; CDR3aa: CASSHGTSGEYQETQYF
v_gene: TRBV18; d_gene: NA; j_gene: TRBJ1-5; CDR3nt: TGTGCCAGCTCACCAAATGCGGGAGGTCAGCCCCAGCATTTT; CDR3aa: CASSPNAGGQPQHF
v_gene: TRBV2; d_gene: TRBD1; j_gene: TRBJ1-5; CDR3nt: TGTGCCAGCATCAGGGACAGGCGATACAATCAGCCCCAGCATTTT; CDR3aa: CASIRDRRYNQPQHF
v_gene: TRBV6-1; d_gene: NA; j_gene: TRBJ1-6; CDR3nt: TGTGCCAGCAGGTCATATTCACCCCTCCACTTT; CDR3aa: CASRSYSPLHF
v_gene: TRBV7-2; d_gene: NA; j_gene: TRBJ1-2; CDR3nt: TGTGCCAGCACCGTTGGGGCGAAGGGCTACACCTTC; CDR3aa: CASTVGAKGYTF
v_gene: TRBV7-9; d_gene: TRBD1; j_gene: TRBJ1-1; CDR3nt: TGTGCCAGCAGCCTAGGGGACAGATTGAACACTGAAGCTTTCTTT; CDR3aa: CASSLGDRLNTEAFF
v_gene: TRBV5-1; d_gene: NA; j_gene: TRBJ2-5; CDR3nt: TGCGCCAGCAGCTTGGCCTCGGGGAACCAAGAGACCCAGTACTTC; CDR3aa: CASSLASGNQETQYF
v_gene: TRBV7-9; d_gene: TRBD2; j_gene: TRBJ2-5; CDR3nt: TGTGCCAGCAGCCTGACTAGCGGGGGGACGCAAGAGACCCAGTACTTC; CDR3aa: CASSLTSGGTQETQYF
v_gene: TRBV6-4; d_gene: TRBD2; j_gene: TRBJ2-1; CDR3nt: TGTGCCAGCAGTGACGTAGCGGGAGGGCCCGGGAATGAGCAGTTCTTC; CDR3aa: CASSDVAGGPGNEQFF
v_gene: TRBV15; d_gene: NA; j_gene: TRBJ2-1; CDR3nt: TGTGCCACCAGCAGAGATCAAAACGGGAGAACAAATGAGCAGTTCTTC; CDR3aa: CATSRDQNGRTNEQFF
v_gene: TRBV7-9; d_gene: NA; j_gene: TRBJ2-1; CDR3nt: TGTGCCAGCAGCCCAACCGGGGGCAATGAGCAGTTCTTC; CDR3aa: CASSPTGGNEQFF
v_gene: TRBV11-2; d_gene: TRBD2; j_gene: TRBJ2-7; CDR3nt: TGTGCCAGCAGCACTAGCGGAGAGCAGTACTTC; CDR3aa: CASSTSGEQYF
v_gene: TRBV27; d_gene: NA; j_gene: TRBJ2-3; CDR3nt: TGTGCCAGCAGTACAATACCTAGCGTCTTCTCGTGGGAGGATACGCAGTATTTT; CDR3aa: CASSTIPSVFSWEDTQYF
v_gene: TRBV9; d_gene: NA; j_gene: TRBJ2-5; CDR3nt: TGTGCCAGCAGCTCCTCGGGGACCCAGTACTTC; CDR3aa: CASSSSGTQYF
v_gene: TRBV7-2; d_gene: NA; j_gene: TRBJ1-1; CDR3nt: TGTGCCAGCAGCCCTAACCGAGTTGAAGCTTTCTTT; CDR3aa: CASSPNRVEAFF
v_gene: TRBV5-6; d_gene: NA; j_gene: TRBJ2-5; CDR3nt: TGTGCCAGCAGCTTGCCCGGGTGGGAGGACCAGTACTTC; CDR3aa: CASSLPGWEDQYF
v_gene: TRBV5-6; d_gene: TRBD1; j_gene: TRBJ1-6; CDR3nt: TGTGCCAGCAGCCTGGGACAGCATAATTCACCCCTCCACTTT; CDR3aa: CASSLGQHNSPLHF
v_gene: TRBV2; d_gene: NA; j_gene: TRBJ2-7; CDR3nt: TGTGCCAGCAGTGGGAGGGCGGGCGCCAGCTCCTACGAGCAGTACTTC; CDR3aa: CASSGRAGASSYEQYF
v_gene: TRBV10-2; d_gene: TRBD2; j_gene: TRBJ2-3; CDR3nt: TGCGCCAGCAGTGAGAATCGGGGGGGCGGAGATACGCAGTATTTT; CDR3aa: CASSENRGGGDTQYF
v_gene: TRBV11-2; d_gene: NA; j_gene: TRBJ2-3; CDR3nt: TGTGCCAGCAGCTTAGACAGGGGGGTAGATACGCAGTATTTT; CDR3aa: CASSLDRGVDTQYF
v_gene: TRBV4-1; d_gene: TRBD1; j_gene: TRBJ1-1; CDR3nt: TGCGCCAGCAGCCGAGGGGGCGAGGAAGCTTTCTTT; CDR3aa: CASSRGGEEAFF
v_gene: TRBV5-4; d_gene: TRBD2; j_gene: TRBJ2-5; CDR3nt: TGTGCCAGCACCCCGAAGCGGGGGGCACAAGAGACCCAGTACTTC; CDR3aa: CASTPKRGAQETQYF
v_gene: TRBV6-5; d_gene: NA; j_gene: TRBJ1-2; CDR3nt: TGTGCCAGCAGTTACACCCCGGGAAGGCATGGCTACACCTTC; CDR3aa: CASSYTPGRHGYTF
v_gene: TRBV7-7; d_gene: NA; j_gene: TRBJ1-1; CDR3nt: TGTGCCAGCAGCTCCCGCAGGGGCACTGAAGCTTTCTTT; CDR3aa: CASSSRRGTEAFF